These T cell receptor beta chains were read from a single sample in a study of shared clonotypes between healthy human individuals. Assay used: immunoSEQ multiplex PCR; TCRdb lists only in-frame clones, some missing. The repertoire consists of millions of clones, with just over 90% occurring once and the leading ten covering under 0.45%. Sequencing was carried out using naive CD4+ T cells from PBMCs. The receptors stem from a man between 18 and 35 years old in good health. Some clones in this sample may be carry-over from other donors' samples. Both conserved end residues are part of each CDR3. The D gene is left open where the match is weak. The size of a clone is reported for some rows only, either as once, few or many, or as a class for expanded clones.

NA,TRBV5-1,TRBJ2-7,NA,TGCGCCAGCAGCTTGACAGGGTTTCCTTCCTACGAGCAGTACTTC,CASSLTGFPSYEQYF
TRBD2,TRBV11-3,TRBJ2-3,NA,TGTGCCAGCAGCTTTGGCGGGACTAGCGGGAGCACAGATACGCAGTATTTT,CASSFGGTSGSTDTQYF
TRBD2,TRBV19,TRBJ2-1,NA,TGTGCCAGTAGTATCGGACTAGCGGGATCCGGTGAGCAGTTCTTC,CASSIGLAGSGEQFF
NA,TRBV15,TRBJ1-1,NA,TGTGCCACCAGCAGATCCCCCCCGGGGCGAGATGAAGCTTTCTTT,CATSRSPPGRDEAFF
TRBD2,TRBV6-5,TRBJ2-7,NA,TGTGCCAGCAGTTCCCGGGGGGGCCCCTACGAGCAGTACTTC,CASSSRGGPYEQYF
NA,TRBV11-3,TRBJ1-5,NA,TGTGCCAGCAGCGCAATCGAAGGCCCCCAGCATTTT,CASSAIEGPQHF
NA,TRBV7-3,TRBJ1-1,NA,TGTGCCAGCAGCTTAGGTTCTGGGGACAACACTGAAGCTTTCTTT,CASSLGSGDNTEAFF
NA,TRBV23-1,TRBJ2-7,NA,TGCGCCAGCAGTCGGAGGGGGAGCGACGAGCAGTACTTC,CASSRRGSDEQYF
NA,TRBV29-1,TRBJ1-3,NA,TGCAGCGTTGAACCCTATCAGGGGCCTGGAAACACCATATATTTT,CSVEPYQGPGNTIYF
NA,TRBV6-4,TRBJ1-6,NA,TGTGCCAGCAGTGACTCGTCAGGGATGAATTCACCCCTCCACTTT,CASSDSSGMNSPLHF
NA,TRBV6-6,TRBJ2-3,NA,TGTGCCAGCAGGGCGGGACAGCCCAGGGGAGATACGCAGTATTTT,CASRAGQPRGDTQYF
NA,TRBV6-1,TRBJ2-7,NA,TGTGCCAGCACCAGGGAGACCTACGAGCAGTACTTC,CASTRETYEQYF
TRBD2,TRBV28,TRBJ2-7,NA,TGTGCCAGCACCGTTTCGGGGGGGAGGTACGAGCAGTACTTC,CASTVSGGRYEQYF
TRBD2,TRBV27,TRBJ2-3,NA,TGTGCCAGCAAAGGACTAGCGCTTAGCACAGATACGCAGTATTTT,CASKGLALSTDTQYF
NA,TRBV9,TRBJ2-7,NA,TGTGCCAGCAGCGCCCCCGGCCGGTACGAGCAGTACTTC,CASSAPGRYEQYF
TRBD2,TRBV28,TRBJ2-7,NA,TGTGCCAGCTGCTATCGGGCGGGAGAAGCGGGCGAGCAGTACTTC,CASCYRAGEAGEQYF
NA,TRBV5-6,TRBJ2-5,NA,TGTGCCAGCAGCCCACTTACTAGGGCCGACGGACAAGAGACCCAGTACTTC,CASSPLTRADGQETQYF
NA,TRBV6-6,TRBJ1-2,few,TGTGCCGGGGAGCCGCGGCGGGGGAGTGGCTACACCTTC,CAGEPRRGSGYTF
TRBD2,TRBV11-2,TRBJ2-7,NA,TGTGCCAGCAGCTCCACAACTAGCGTTGAGCAGTACTTC,CASSSTTSVEQYF
TRBD2,TRBV5-1,TRBJ2-1,NA,TGCGCCAGCAGCCCGGGGACTAGCTACAATGAGCAGTTCTTC,CASSPGTSYNEQFF
TRBD1,TRBV6-5,TRBJ2-7,NA,TGTGCCAGCAGTTACTCCGGGACAGGGGAAGCCTACGAGCAGTACTTC,CASSYSGTGEAYEQYF
NA,TRBV7-8,TRBJ1-5,NA,TGTGCCAGCAGCTCCAGGACAGACAATCAGCCCCAGCATTTT,CASSSRTDNQPQHF
TRBD2,TRBV18,TRBJ2-1,once,TGTGCCAGCTCACCACCGTCGGCTAGCGGCAATGAGCAGTTCTTC,CASSPPSASGNEQFF
NA,TRBV5-1,TRBJ2-7,NA,TGCGCCAGCAGCTTGGCCATGGGCGGCATTTACGAGCAGTACTTC,CASSLAMGGIYEQYF
NA,TRBV6-5,TRBJ2-7,NA,TGTGCCAGCAGCCCCCAAGGGAGACCCTATTACGAGCAGTACTTC,CASSPQGRPYYEQYF
NA,TRBV2,TRBJ2-7,NA,TGTGCCAGCAGGGGGAGCTCCTACGAGCAGTACTTC,CASRGSSYEQYF
NA,TRBV2,TRBJ2-5,NA,TGTGCCAGCAGTGAAGCGGGGGTGGGAGAGACCCAGTACTTC,CASSEAGVGETQYF
NA,TRBV5-4,TRBJ2-3,NA,TGTGCCAGCAGCTCCTACAAACAACTCACAGATACGCAGTATTTT,CASSSYKQLTDTQYF
NA,TRBV6-5,TRBJ2-2,once,TGTGCCAGCAGAGACGACAGATACACCGGGGAGCTGTTTTTT,CASRDDRYTGELFF
NA,TRBV21-1,TRBJ2-7,NA,TGTGCCAGCAGCATCCCCGACAGGGACTCCTACGAGCAGTACTTC,CASSIPDRDSYEQYF
NA,TRBV7-2,TRBJ2-5,NA,TGTGCCAGCATCCCCGGAGGTCCCCATGCCCAAGAGACCCAGTACTTC,CASIPGGPHAQETQYF
NA,TRBV2,TRBJ2-7,NA,TGTGCCAGCAGTGAAGGGGGGCGAGGTCGTCCTGCCGAGCAGTACTTC,CASSEGGRGRPAEQYF
NA,TRBV9,TRBJ1-1,NA,TGTGCCAGCAGCGTAGGATCGGTAATGAACACTGAAGCTTTCTTT,CASSVGSVMNTEAFF
NA,TRBV6-1,TRBJ1-3,NA,TGTGCCAGCAGTGAAGTCGGGGCTAGCTCTGGAAACACCATATATTTT,CASSEVGASSGNTIYF